This passage covers 6 T cell receptor beta chains from one sample sequenced in a study of blood T cells in healthy people across ages. Sample-barcoded 5' priming and a J-beta primer mix drove a second PCR of roughly 6 to 12 cycles. TCRdb ran MiXCR on the 5' RACE reads and lists one entry per CDR3 protein. The sample lists around 800,000 distinct CDR3 sequences, approximately 24% occurring once. These data are also associated with another study on T cells of mothers and their children.

The sample was blood. These receptors were obtained from a boy aged 5-17 years in good health.

This clonotype occurred a few times. J is TRBJ1-4 and V is TRBV12-5; 7 bases agree with TRBD1. V shed 5 bases, J shed 3 bases, and the junction held 12 bases outside the gene matches. The CDR3 is 17 amino acids. Looked up from germline, CDR1 is LGHNT and CDR2 is FRNRAP. In DNA form, the CDR3 reads TGTGCTAGTGGTATTACCTCACAGGGGACATCTAATGAAAAACTGTTTTTT. Residues: CASGITSQGTSNEKLFF.

The chain links TRBV29-1 to TRBJ1-3; D is uncertain. This CDR3 spans 12 amino acids. Deletions cut 8 bases from V and 3 bases from J, with 11 bases between. The V gene's germline CDR1 is SQVTM and CDR2 ANQGSEA. The CDR3, as DNA: TGCAGCTTCGTTGGTGTTGGAAACACCATATATTTT. Translated: CSFVGVGNTIYF.

The V call is TRBV7-2, the J call TRBJ2-3; 15 bases are shared with TRBD2. Germline CDR1 and CDR2: SGHTA and FQGNSA. Losses at the gene ends were 1 base for V and 5 bases for J; bases not matched to a gene: 4. This CDR3 region has 17 residues. CDR3 sequence (DNA): TGTGCCAGCAGCTTAGGGACTAGCGGGGGGGCGATAGATACGCAGTATTTT. Its protein product is CASSLGTSGGAIDTQYF.

The chain links TRBV6-1 to TRBJ2-1; 15 bases are a match to TRBD2. Germline V gives CDR1 MNHNS, CDR2 SASEGT. V shed 8 bases, J shed 1 base, and the junction held 3 bases outside the gene matches. This CDR3 comprises 16 residues. The CDR3 DNA sequence: TGTGCCAGCGAGGGGACTAGCGGGGGGTCCTACAATGAGCAGTTCTTC. It is translated as CASEGTSGGSYNEQFF.

This clonotype was seen more than once but under ten times. The genes are TRBV29-1 and TRBJ2-1; TRBD1 matches at 8 bases. The J call is uncertain, as TRBJ2-5 better fits the DNA end. Per germline, CDR1 SQVTM and CDR2 ANQGSEA. The CDR3 extends over 14 amino acids. As DNA, the CDR3 is TGCAGCGTGGTCGCCTCAGGGGGCTGGGGGACCCAGTACTTC. This translates into CSVVASGGWGTQYF.

This clonotype was found a few times. The CDR3 sequence is CASSRTGNGQPQHF. The CDR3 nucleotides are TGTGCCAGCAGCAGGACAGGGAACGGGCAGCCCCAGCATTTT. The rearrangement links TRBV7-9 to TRBJ1-5, with TRBD1 identical over 8 bases. V dropped 5 bases and J dropped 7; count of bases not matched to a gene: 7. Germline lookup yields CDR1 SEHNR and CDR2 FQNEAQ (reference sequence). CDR3 length: 14 residues.